The 17 T cell receptor beta chains in this list originate from one sample, sequenced in a study of response to subunit inactivated influenza vaccine. One entry per CDR3 protein results from TCRdb running MiXCR on the RT-PCR reads. Among about 780,000 distinct CDR3 sequences listed, approximately 17% were seen once. Here the sequenced sample was PBMCs from blood, taken 5 days after vaccination. Receptors originate from a man over 45 who received an inactivated influenza vaccine.

This clonotype has more than one count but fewer than ten. The junction departs from germline at one end; a sequencing error may be responsible. This chain links TRBV20-1 with TRBJ2-5, with D possibly being TRBD2 (6 bases). The germline gives CDR1 DFQATT, CDR2 SNEGSKA (reference sequence). The CDR3 sequence is 11 residues long. The CDR3 region is CSARDYPDLNF. DNA of the CDR3: TGCAGTGCTAGGGACTATCCAGACTTAAACTTC.

V gene TRBV6-2 or TRBV6-3 combines with J gene TRBJ2-7; 13 nucleotides line up with TRBD2. Unmatched junction bases numbered 6, after V lost 2 bases and J lost 5 bases. Germline assignment: CDR1 MNHEY and CDR2 SVGEGT. The CDR3 contains 16 residues. The CDR3 nucleotides read TGTGCCAGCAGTTACCCGGGACTAGCGGGAAAGAACGAGCAGTACTTC. This codes for CASSYPGLAGKNEQYF.

This clonotype was observed a handful of times. The rearrangement joins TRBV20-1 to TRBJ2-3; 10 nucleotides align to TRBD2. CDR1 and CDR2 (germline): DFQATT, SNEGSKA (reference sequence). The CDR3 has 14 amino acids. Germline trimming cut 7 bases from V and 6 bases from J; bases unmatched to any gene: 10. The CDR3 sequence: CSVPSGRGADTQYF. Here the CDR3 DNA reads TGCAGTGTCCCCAGCGGGAGGGGAGCGGATACGCAGTATTTT.

The chain combines TRBV28 with TRBJ2-3; D tentatively reads TRBD1 or TRBD2 (5 bases each). The CDR3 length is 15 residues. The V end was cut by 6 bases, the J end by 1 base, with 14 bases between. Germline CDR1 and CDR2: MDHEN and SYDVKM. CDR3 DNA sequence: TGTGCCAGCAGCGAGGGGATGTGGGGCACAGATACGCAGTATTTT. It translates to CASSEGMWGTDTQYF.

This chain connects TRBV7-2 to TRBJ2-1; TRBD1 matches at 12 bases. With V trimmed by 3 bases and J by 10 bases, 7 bases remained unmatched. This CDR3 comprises 15 residues. The germline CDR1 and CDR2 sequences are SGHTA and FQGNSA. In nucleotides, the CDR3 is TGTGCCAGCAGCTTTCCGGGACAGGGGGCAGGGGAGCAGTTCTTC. It encodes CASSFPGQGAGEQFF. Variable domain in full (rest from reference TRBV7-2 and TRBJ2-1): GAGVSQSPSNKVTEKGKDVELRCDPISGHTALYWYRQSLGQGLEFLIYFQGNSAPDKSGLPSDRFSAERTGGSVSTLTIQRTQQEDSAVYLCASSFPGQGAGEQFFGPGTRLTVL.

The V call is TRBV4-3, the J call TRBJ1-2, with 8 positions matching TRBD1. This CDR3 comprises 16 residues. CDR1 LGHNA and CDR2 YSLEER come from the germline V gene. With 2 bases clipped from V and 3 bases from J, the junction kept 8 bases outside the gene matches. This CDR3 reads CASSQSGQGRDYGYTF. CDR3 in DNA: TGCGCCAGCAGCCAATCCGGACAGGGACGAGACTATGGCTACACCTTC.

This clonotype was found many times. The J gene is TRBJ2-5, the V gene TRBV7-9; 8 bases fit TRBD1. This CDR3 has 14 amino acids. Germline trimming cut 5 bases from V and 3 bases from J; bases unmatched to any gene: 5. Looked up from germline, CDR1 is SEHNR and CDR2 is FQNEAQ (reference sequence). CDR3 sequence (DNA): TGTGCCAGCAGCACCTCGACAGGGGAAGAGACCCAGTACTTC. As protein: CASSTSTGEETQYF.

In its sample, this clonotype was seen many times. The CDR3 coding sequence is TGTGCCAGCAGTCCTTCCGGGACCTACAATGAGCAGTTCTTC. This gives the protein CASSPSGTYNEQFF. The chain joins TRBV6-1 to TRBJ2-1; a possible D gene is TRBD2 (5 bases). The V and J ends lost 5 bases and 2 bases respectively, with 10 bases between them. Germline assignment: CDR1 MNHNS and CDR2 SASEGT. CDR3 size: 14 residues.

This clonotype has ten or more counts. The chain joins TRBV5-6 to TRBJ2-3, with 10 nucleotides matching TRBD1. Germline V gene lookup returns CDR1 SGHDT and CDR2 YYEEEE. After removal of 6 bases from V and 1 base from J, the junction contained 5 bases not matched to a gene. The CDR3 covers 15 residues. CDR3 coding DNA: TGTGCCAGCATGGGGACAGGGGTGCGCACAGATACGCAGTATTTT. It encodes CASMGTGVRTDTQYF.

J is TRBJ2-1 and V is TRBV7-3; 10 positions match TRBD2. The CDR3 consists of 19 residues. J lost 0 bases, V lost 5 bases, and 13 bases had no gene match. Germline V gives CDR1 SGHTA, CDR2 FQGTGA. CDR3 in amino acids: CASSTIGLAADSSYNEQFF. The CDR3 coding sequence is TGTGCCAGCAGCACAATCGGACTAGCGGCGGATAGCTCCTACAATGAGCAGTTCTTC.

This chain joins TRBV30 and TRBJ2-7; D is ambiguous. From germline, CDR1 is GTSNPN and CDR2 SVGIG (reference sequence). Trimming stripped 3 bases from V and 1 base from J, with 4 bases between. The CDR3 contains 11 residues. CDR3 bases: TGTGCCTGGAGGGAATCCTACGAGCAGTACTTC. Translation gives CAWRESYEQYF.

This clonotype was seen many times. This chain joins TRBV27 and TRBJ1-2, with D maybe TRBD1 (6 bases). Germline values: CDR1 MNHEY, CDR2 SMNVEV (reference sequence). Trimming pared 5 bases from V and 0 bases from J, leaving 13 bases between. This CDR3 is built from 15 residues. This CDR3 is CASSLTGTPNYGYTF. The CDR3 bases are TGTGCCAGCAGTCTAACCGGGACACCTAACTATGGCTACACCTTC.

The chain couples TRBV7-2 to TRBJ2-7; no firm D call. This CDR3 is built from 12 residues. V lost 5 bases, J lost 2 bases, and 7 bases lay in between. Germline-derived CDR1 and CDR2 are SGHTA and FQGNSA. The CDR3 sequence is CASSIPTYEQYF. In DNA, the CDR3 is TGTGCCAGCAGCATCCCCACCTACGAGCAGTACTTC. The variable domain in full, with the rest retrieved from reference TRBV7-2 and TRBJ2-7, is GAGVSQSPSNKVTEKGKDVELRCDPISGHTALYWYRQSLGQGLEFLIYFQGNSAPDKSGLPSDRFSAERTGGSVSTLTIQRTQQEDSAVYLCASSIPTYEQYFGPGTRLTVT.

This clonotype showed up many times. The chain has TRBV20-1 and TRBJ2-7, with 7 bases lining up with TRBD1. CDR1 is DFQATT, CDR2 SNEGSKA, per germline (reference sequence). The V gene end was trimmed by 2 bases and the J gene end by 4 bases; junction bases not matched to a gene: 8. The CDR3 totals 14 residues. DNA for the CDR3: TGCAGTGCTAGAAAAACCGGGACAGTTTACGAGCAGTACTTC. It specifies CSARKTGTVYEQYF.

V and J are TRBV10-3 and TRBJ1-5; no clear D gene. The V end was cut by 3 bases, the J end by 1 base, with 10 bases between. CDR1 and CDR2 from the germline V gene are ENHRY and SYGVKD. The CDR3 sequence is 15 residues long. The CDR3: CAISDLEGSNQPQHF. In DNA form, the CDR3 reads TGTGCCATCAGTGACCTGGAAGGGAGCAATCAGCCCCAGCATTTT.

The chain couples TRBV11-2 to TRBJ2-7, with 10 bases fitting TRBD1. J lost 4 bases, V lost 2 bases, and 14 bases had no gene match. Germline V gene lookup returns CDR1 SGHAT and CDR2 FQNNGV. The CDR3 extends over 18 amino acids. The CDR3 nucleotides are TGTGCCAGCAGCTTACCCAACAAAGGGGACAGGGGAAGGTACGAGCAGTACTTC. Translating gives CASSLPNKGDRGRYEQYF.

This clonotype was seen at least ten times. The chain carries TRBV3-1 and TRBJ1-1; D is unclear. Trimming removed 6 bases from V and 1 base from J, with 9 bases in between. The CDR3 covers 13 residues. Germline loops: CDR1 LGHDT, CDR2 YNNKEL (reference sequence). DNA of the CDR3: TGTGCCAGCAGTTCATCACCGAACACTGAAGCTTTCTTT. Protein product: CASSSSPNTEAFF.